This T cell receptor beta chain was recovered during a study of T cells in tuberculosis. Whole-study context: A South African cohort included IGRA-negative adolescents, latently infected IGRA-positive adolescents and adults with active tuberculosis. Study results and limitations: Using the GMM-specific repertoire gave under 90% accuracy versus around 70% with motifs. Selection depended on which cryopreserved specimens were available.

Germline CDR1 reads SGHTS; CDR2 reads YDEGEE. Deletions cut 0 bases from V and 2 bases from J, with 12 bases between. CDR3 length: 15 residues. Profiling relied on immunoSEQ multiplex PCR, and the TCRdb table lists in-frame clones only, not all of them. The sample has about 20,000 clones; 85% to 90% are singletons. As concerns this clone: Antigen specificity is unknown.

This sequence joins TRBV5-8 and TRBJ2-7; D remains ambiguous. This receptor was taken from a donor between 10 and 35 years old with latent tuberculosis or without tuberculosis infection. The specimen sequenced was PBMCs. CDR3 DNA sequence: TGTGCCAGCAGCTTGGAAACCGCGGCCCCCTACGAGCAGTACTTC. Its protein is CASSLETAAPYEQYF.